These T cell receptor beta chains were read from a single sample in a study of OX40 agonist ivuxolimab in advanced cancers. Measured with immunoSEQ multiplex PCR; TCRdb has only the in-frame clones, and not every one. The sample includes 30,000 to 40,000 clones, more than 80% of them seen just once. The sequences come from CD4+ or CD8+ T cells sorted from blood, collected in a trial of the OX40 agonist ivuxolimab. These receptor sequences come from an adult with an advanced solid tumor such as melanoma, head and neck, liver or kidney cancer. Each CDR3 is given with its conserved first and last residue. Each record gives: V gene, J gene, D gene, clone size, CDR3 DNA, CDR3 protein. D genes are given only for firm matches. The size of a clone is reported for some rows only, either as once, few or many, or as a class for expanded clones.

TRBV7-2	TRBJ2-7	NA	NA	TGTGCCAGCAAGCCCTACGTGGAGGATGAGCAGTACTTC	CASKPYVEDEQYF
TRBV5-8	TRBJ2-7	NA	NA	TGTGCCAGCAGCTACGAGGTGGGGAGCCGGACCTACGAGCAGTACTTC	CASSYEVGSRTYEQYF
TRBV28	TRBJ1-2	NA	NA	TGTGCCAGCAGTTTACCCGGGGGCTTAATGTCATATGGCTACACCTTC	CASSLPGGLMSYGYTF
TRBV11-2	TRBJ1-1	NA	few	TGTGCCAGCAGCCCAGAGCCGAACACTGAAGCTTTCTTT	CASSPEPNTEAFF
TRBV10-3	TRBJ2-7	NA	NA	TGTGCCATCAGCGGGGGCAGGACCGGGTACGAGCAGTACTTC	CAISGGRTGYEQYF
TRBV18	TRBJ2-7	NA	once	TGTGCCAGCTCACCCACCTACGAGCAGTACTTC	CASSPTYEQYF
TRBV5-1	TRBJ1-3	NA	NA	TGCGCCAGCAGCCGGGACACGGATGGAAACACCATATATTTT	CASSRDTDGNTIYF
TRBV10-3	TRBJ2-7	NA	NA	TGTGCCATCTCACCGGGGGCGGGAGCTCTCTACGAGCAGTACTTC	CAISPGAGALYEQYF
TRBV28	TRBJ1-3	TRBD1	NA	TGTGCCAGCAGTTACGGGACAGGGGATGGAAACACCATATATTTT	CASSYGTGDGNTIYF
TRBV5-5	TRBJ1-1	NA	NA	TGTGCCAGCAGCGCTTTAACAGGGAACACTGAAGCTTTCTTT	CASSALTGNTEAFF
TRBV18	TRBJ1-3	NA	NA	TGTGCCAGCTCACCCCTCAGCAGGTTCGGCTCTGGAAACACCATATATTTT	CASSPLSRFGSGNTIYF
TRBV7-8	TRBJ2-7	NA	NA	TGTGCCAGCAGCTTAGTGGACCAAACCTACGAGCAGTACTTC	CASSLVDQTYEQYF
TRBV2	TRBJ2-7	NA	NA	TGTGCCAGCAGATATATTGCGGGGAACGAGCAGTACTTC	CASRYIAGNEQYF
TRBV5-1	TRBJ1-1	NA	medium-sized	TGCGCCAGCAGCCTAAGATCGACTGGGAACACTGAAGCTTTCTTT	CASSLRSTGNTEAFF
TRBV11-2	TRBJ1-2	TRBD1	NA	TGTGCCAGCAGCTCACTCAACTTTCGACAGGGGCGCTTCAATGGCTACACCTTC	CASSSLNFRQGRFNGYTF
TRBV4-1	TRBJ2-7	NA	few	TGCGCCAGCAGCCAGTCGGGCCTGGGATCTTACGAGCAGTACTTC	CASSQSGLGSYEQYF
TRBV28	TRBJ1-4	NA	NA	TGTGCCAGCAGTTTATACAGCATGGGCGAAAAACTGTTTTTT	CASSLYSMGEKLFF
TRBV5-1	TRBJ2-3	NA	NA	TGCGCCAGCAGCTTGGGGGTGGGGGCCCCCACAGATACGCAGTATTTT	CASSLGVGAPTDTQYF
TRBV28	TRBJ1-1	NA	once	TGTGCCAGCAGTTTGTGGACAGCATCGAACACTGAAGCTTTCTTT	CASSLWTASNTEAFF
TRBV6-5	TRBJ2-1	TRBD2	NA	TGTGCCAGCAGCCGACGGAGCGGGAGGGCTAATGAGCAGTTCTTC	CASSRRSGRANEQFF
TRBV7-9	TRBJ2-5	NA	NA	TGTGCCAGCAGCCTGGGAGTTGGGCAAGAGACCCAGTACTTC	CASSLGVGQETQYF
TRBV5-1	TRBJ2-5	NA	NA	TGCGCCAGCAGCGATATAGGGGGGACGGAGACCCAGTACTTC	CASSDIGGTETQYF
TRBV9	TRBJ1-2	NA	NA	TGTGCCAGCAGCGTAGACAGCAACTATGGCTACACCTTC	CASSVDSNYGYTF
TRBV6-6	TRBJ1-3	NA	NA	TGTGCCAGCAGGAATGGAGGGACTGGAAACACCATATATTTT	CASRNGGTGNTIYF
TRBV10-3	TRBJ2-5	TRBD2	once	TGTGCCATCAGTGAGTCTCCCGGGGGGGCCCGAGAGACCCAGTACTTC	CAISESPGGARETQYF
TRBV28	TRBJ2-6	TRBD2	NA	TGTGCCAGCAGTTTAGCCGGGACTAGCGGGGGATTCTCTGGGGCCAACGTCCTGACTTTC	CASSLAGTSGGFSGANVLTF
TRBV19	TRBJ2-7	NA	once	TGTGCCAGTAGTATCTCTCTGACAGGAACCTACGAGCAGTACTTC	CASSISLTGTYEQYF
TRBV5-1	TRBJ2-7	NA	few	TGCGCCAGCAGCTTGGAAGCCTACGAGCAGTACTTC	CASSLEAYEQYF
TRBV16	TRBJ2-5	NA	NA	TGTGCCAGCAGCCAAGAATGGTCGGGGGTAGAGACCCAGTACTTC	CASSQEWSGVETQYF
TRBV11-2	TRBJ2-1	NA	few	TGTGCCAGCAGCTCAGGCGGTGAGCAGTTCTTC	CASSSGGEQFF
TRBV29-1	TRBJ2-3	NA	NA	TGCAGCGTTGATCTCGTCGGCACAGATACGCAGTATTTT	CSVDLVGTDTQYF
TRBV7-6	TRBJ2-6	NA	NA	TGTGCCAGCAGCTTAGTAGGCAACCCCACTGGGGCCAACGTCCTGACTTTC	CASSLVGNPTGANVLTF
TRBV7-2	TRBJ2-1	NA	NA	TGTGCCAGCAGCTTTGGAGACAGGCCCCGCAACGAGCAGTTCTTC	CASSFGDRPRNEQFF
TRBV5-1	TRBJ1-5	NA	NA	TGCGCCAGCAGCTACGGAAAGGACCAGCCCCAGCATTTT	CASSYGKDQPQHF
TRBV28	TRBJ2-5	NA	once	TGTGCCAGCAGTTTCATTGGAGCGGATCAAGAGACCCAGTACTTC	CASSFIGADQETQYF
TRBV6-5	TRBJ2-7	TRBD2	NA	TGTGCCAGCAGTTATGGGGCGGGGGGCTCCTACGAGCAGTACTTC	CASSYGAGGSYEQYF
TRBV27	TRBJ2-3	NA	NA	TGTGCCAGCAGTCCCTCCGGGTCCAAGGATACGCAGTATTTT	CASSPSGSKDTQYF
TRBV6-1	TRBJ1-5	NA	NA	TGTGCCAGCAGACCTCACAGGGATAGCAATCAGCCCCAGCATTTT	CASRPHRDSNQPQHF
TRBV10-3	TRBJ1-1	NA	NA	TGTGCCATCAAACAGATGAACACTGAAGCTTTCTTT	CAIKQMNTEAFF
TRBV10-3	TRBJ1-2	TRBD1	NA	TGTGCCATCAGGAGGGACAGGGACGCGAATGGCTACACCTTC	CAIRRDRDANGYTF